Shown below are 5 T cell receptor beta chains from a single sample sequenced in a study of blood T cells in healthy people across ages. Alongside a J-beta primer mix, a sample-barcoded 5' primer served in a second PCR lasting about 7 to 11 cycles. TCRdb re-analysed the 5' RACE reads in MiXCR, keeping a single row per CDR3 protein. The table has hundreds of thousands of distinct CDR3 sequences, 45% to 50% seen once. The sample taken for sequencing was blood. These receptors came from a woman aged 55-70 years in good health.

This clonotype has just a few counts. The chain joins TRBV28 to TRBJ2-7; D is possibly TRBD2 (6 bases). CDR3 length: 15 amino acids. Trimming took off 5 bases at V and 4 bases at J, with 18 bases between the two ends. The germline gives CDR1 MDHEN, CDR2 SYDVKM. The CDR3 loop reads CASSTPGARRYEQYF. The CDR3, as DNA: TGTGCCAGCAGTACCCCGGGAGCGAGACGTTACGAGCAGTACTTC.

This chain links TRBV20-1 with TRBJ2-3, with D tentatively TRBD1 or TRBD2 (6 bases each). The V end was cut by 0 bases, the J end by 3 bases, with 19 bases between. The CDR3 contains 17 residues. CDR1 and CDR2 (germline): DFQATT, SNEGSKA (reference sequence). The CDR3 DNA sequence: TGCAGTGCTAGAGATCGACAGGCGAGAGGGGGGACAGATACGCAGTATTTT. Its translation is CSARDRQARGGTDTQYF.

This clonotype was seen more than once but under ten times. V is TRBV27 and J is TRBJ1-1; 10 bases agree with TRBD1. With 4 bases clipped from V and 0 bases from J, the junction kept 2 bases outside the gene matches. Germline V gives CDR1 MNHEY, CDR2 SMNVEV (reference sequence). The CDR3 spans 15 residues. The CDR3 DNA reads TGTGCCAGCAGTTCCGGGACAGGGGTGAACACTGAAGCTTTCTTT. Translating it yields CASSSGTGVNTEAFF.

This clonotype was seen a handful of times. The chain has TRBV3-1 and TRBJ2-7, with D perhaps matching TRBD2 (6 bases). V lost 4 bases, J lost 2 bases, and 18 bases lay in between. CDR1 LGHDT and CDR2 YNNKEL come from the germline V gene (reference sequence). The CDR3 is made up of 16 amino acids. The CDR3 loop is CASSRRGIGSTYEQYF. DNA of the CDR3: TGTGCCAGCAGCCGTCGGGGGATAGGCTCCACCTACGAGCAGTACTTC.

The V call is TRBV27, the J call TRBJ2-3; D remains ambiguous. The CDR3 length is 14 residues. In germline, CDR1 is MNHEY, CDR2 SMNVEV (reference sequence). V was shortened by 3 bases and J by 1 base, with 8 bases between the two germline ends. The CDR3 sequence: CASSFQDGTDTQYF. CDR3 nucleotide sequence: TGTGCCAGCAGTTTCCAGGATGGCACAGATACGCAGTATTTT.